This T cell receptor beta chain was captured by sequencing in a study of blood T cell repertoires in COVID-19. Study as a whole: The United States, Italy and Spain were the sources of the acute and convalescent COVID-19 samples. In each case, the material was cDNA or gDNA derived from T cells, B-cell-depleted T cells, or PBMCs.

In the original processing: The authors estimated nucleated cell counts from reference gene primer amplification. Generated by immunoSEQ multiplex PCR, the TCRdb table keeps only in-frame clones and is missing some. V and J calls and clone size come straight from that table; D and trimming were deduced from the DNA. The sample shows roughly 160,000 clones, about four fifths of them seen only once. The receptor comes from a man between 18 and 35 years old with active or convalescent COVID-19. What was sequenced was peripheral blood.

CDR3 sequence reads: CASSQATGGRGEQFF. Here the CDR3 DNA reads TGTGCCAGCAGCCAAGCAACAGGGGGCCGGGGTGAGCAGTTCTTC. The genes are TRBV3-1 (or the pseudogene TRBV3-2) and TRBJ2-1; TRBD1 aligns across 9 bases. V gave up 1 base and J gave up 9 bases; unmatched junction bases: 7. The length of the CDR3 is 15 residues. Germline CDR1 is LGHDT and CDR2 is YNNKEL (reference sequence).